This passage covers 9 T cell receptor beta chains from one sample sequenced in a study of blood T cell repertoires in COVID-19. Here immunoSEQ multiplex PCR was the method, and the copy in TCRdb shows in-frame clones only, minus some. The sample consists of 170,000 or so clones, roughly 87% of them appearing once. Sample: PBMCs or T cells enriched from blood (not recorded which). Source of these receptors: a woman aged 45 to 65 who had recovered from COVID-19.

CDR3 in amino acids: CACLSFNEQFF. The DNA for the CDR3 is TGTGCCTGCCTCTCCTTTAATGAGCAGTTCTTC. This chain joins TRBV30 and TRBJ2-1; D not resolved. The CDR3 loop spans 11 amino acids. The germline CDR1 and CDR2 sequences are GTSNPN and SVGIG (reference sequence). V gave up 6 bases and J gave up 7 bases, with 10 bases separating them.

The chain employs TRBV7-2 and TRBJ2-6; 10 bases are shared with TRBD2. The germline V gene encodes CDR1 SGHTA and CDR2 FQGNSA. The CDR3 sequence is 18 residues long. V gave up 5 bases and J gave up 1 base; unmatched junction bases: 8. The CDR3: CASSPSLAGVSGANVLTF. As DNA, the CDR3 is TGTGCCAGCAGCCCCTCCCTAGCGGGAGTTTCTGGGGCCAACGTCCTGACTTTC.

This clone was seen a single time. The V and J genes are TRBV5-5 and TRBJ2-7; TRBD2 aligns across 7 bases. The CDR3 loop spans 14 amino acids. J lost 1 base, V lost 4 bases, and 5 bases had no gene match. Germline CDR1 is SGHKS and CDR2 is YYEKEE (reference sequence). For the CDR3, the DNA is TGTGCCAGCAGCATGACTAGCTCATCCTACGAGCAGTACTTC. Translated, it gives CASSMTSSSYEQYF.

The V and J genes are TRBV7-9 and TRBJ2-7; 12 nucleotides line up with TRBD1. This CDR3 contains 15 residues. Germline CDR1 SEHNR, CDR2 FQNEAQ (reference sequence). The trim removed 5 bases at V and 5 bases at J, leaving 7 bases unmatched. This CDR3 is CASSRTGQGANEQYF. CDR3 bases: TGTGCCAGCAGCCGAACGGGACAGGGGGCCAACGAGCAGTACTTC.

This rearrangement joins TRBV28 to TRBJ1-5; 7 positions agree with TRBD1. The CDR3 covers 16 residues. Per germline, CDR1 MDHEN and CDR2 SYDVKM. V dropped 6 bases and J dropped 0; count of bases not matched to a gene: 8. The CDR3 spells CASRPTGTASNQPQHF. The DNA for the CDR3 is TGTGCCAGCAGGCCTACCGGGACAGCTAGCAATCAGCCCCAGCATTTT.

The chain recombines TRBV20-1 with TRBJ1-2; no clear D gene. The CDR3 is 11 amino acids. Trimming left V 2 bases short and J 6 bases short, with 7 bases between. Germline CDR1 reads DFQATT; CDR2 reads SNEGSKA (reference sequence). In DNA, the CDR3 is TGCAGTGCTAGAACAGAACATGGCTACACCTTC. This gives the protein CSARTEHGYTF.

V usage is TRBV21-1 and J usage is TRBJ2-7; the table's TRBD1 call for D was not verified on the DNA. TRBV21-1 is deemed a pseudogene. This CDR3 is built from 14 residues. The CDR3 region is CASRDRTGTYEQYF. The CDR3 DNA follows: TGTGCCAGCAGAGATCGGACAGGGACCTACGAGCAGTACTTC.

This clone was counted a few times. The rearrangement links TRBV4-2 to TRBJ2-7; the match to TRBD2 covers 11 bases. V lost 0 bases and J lost 6; bases outside the gene matches: 10. The germline gives CDR1 LGHNA, CDR2 YNFKEQ. This CDR3 has 17 residues. CDR3 residues: CASSQDGELAGAGEQYF. The CDR3 bases are TGTGCCAGCAGCCAAGATGGTGAACTAGCGGGAGCCGGCGAGCAGTACTTC.

The chain joins TRBV5-1 to TRBJ2-7, with 11 positions matching TRBD1. Germline CDR1 is SGHRS and CDR2 is YFSETQ. The CDR3 is made up of 15 amino acids. V was clipped by 4 bases and J by 0 bases; unmatched bases: 3. The CDR3 DNA is TGCGCCAGCAGCCCCGGGACAGGGGGCTCCTACGAGCAGTACTTC. Encoded protein: CASSPGTGGSYEQYF. Full variable domain (missing parts from reference TRBV5-1 and TRBJ2-7): KAGVTQTPRYLIKTRGQQVTLSCSPISGHRSVSWYQQTPGQGLQFLFEYFSETQRNKGNFPGRFSGRQFSNSRSEMNVSTLELGDSALYLCASSPGTGGSYEQYFGPGTRLTVT.